This is a list of T cell receptor beta chains from one sample in a study of shared clonotypes between healthy human individuals. This table comes from immunoSEQ multiplex PCR, and its TCRdb copy is limited to in-frame clones, with some not included. The data hold roughly 650,000 clones, with roughly 97% observed a single time. The source material was naive CD4+ T cells sorted from blood. The receptors were gathered from a woman in her twenties or thirties in good health. The CDR3 runs from the conserved cysteine through the conserved F or W. The D gene is left open where the match is weak. A clone size is listed for some rows: how often the clone was seen (once, few, many), or a class if it is expanded.

abundance,d_gene,j_gene,v_gene,CDR3aa,CDR3nt
-,-,TRBJ2-3,TRBV9,CASSVGGTRSTDTQYF,TGTGCCAGCAGCGTCGGTGGGACTCGGAGCACAGATACGCAGTATTTT
-,-,TRBJ2-4,TRBV4-1,CASSQPRDGGAKNIQYF,TGCGCCAGCAGCCAACCTCGGGACGGTGGAGCCAAAAACATTCAGTACTTC
-,TRBD1,TRBJ2-6,TRBV29-1,CSTRDRSSGANVLTF,TGCAGTACCCGGGACAGATCCTCTGGGGCCAACGTCCTGACTTTC
-,-,TRBJ1-1,TRBV19,CASSRNQENTEAFF,TGTGCCAGTAGTCGGAATCAGGAAAACACTGAAGCTTTCTTT
-,TRBD1,TRBJ1-5,TRBV27,CASSLRGGLNQPQHF,TGTGCCAGCAGTTTGAGAGGGGGCCTCAATCAGCCCCAGCATTTT
-,-,TRBJ2-7,TRBV11-2,CASSLDGRTISEQYF,TGTGCCAGCAGCTTAGATGGAAGGACTATATCCGAGCAGTACTTC
-,TRBD1,TRBJ2-2,TRBV2,CASQTGAVTGELFF,TGTGCCAGCCAGACAGGGGCGGTGACCGGGGAGCTGTTTTTT
-,-,TRBJ1-4,TRBV5-1,CASSLGQGNEKLFF,TGCGCCAGCAGCTTGGGCCAGGGGAATGAAAAACTGTTTTTT
once,-,TRBJ2-7,TRBV28,CASTEFPPGIGQYF,TGTGCCAGCACCGAGTTCCCCCCGGGTATCGGGCAGTACTTC
-,TRBD1,TRBJ1-3,TRBV7-7,CASSLGQGNTIYF,TGTGCCAGCAGCTTGGGACAGGGAAACACCATATATTTT
-,-,TRBJ1-1,TRBV18,CASSPPRGQSSTEAFF,TGTGCCAGCTCACCACCCAGAGGACAGTCCTCCACTGAAGCTTTCTTT
-,TRBD2,TRBJ2-7,TRBV18,CASSPPIGTSVSYEQYF,TGTGCCAGCTCACCACCGATTGGGACTAGCGTCAGCTACGAGCAGTACTTC
-,-,TRBJ2-7,TRBV5-1,CASSPGGAAYEQYF,TGCGCCAGCAGCCCGGGCGGCGCAGCCTACGAGCAGTACTTC
-,TRBD2,TRBJ2-1,TRBV7-8,CASSLVISSGRVGIYNEQFF,TGTGCCAGCAGCTTAGTAATCTCTAGCGGGAGGGTCGGCATATACAATGAGCAGTTCTTC
once,-,TRBJ1-5,TRBV7-8,CASSRGSDQPQHF,TGTGCCAGCAGCCGTGGGTCCGATCAGCCCCAGCATTTT
-,TRBD2,TRBJ2-1,TRBV6-5,CASSRGLAGINEQFF,TGTGCCAGCAGCCGTGGGCTAGCGGGAATTAATGAGCAGTTCTTC
-,-,TRBJ2-6,TRBV27,CASSNDRYPGANVLTF,TGTGCCAGCAGCAATGACAGGTATCCTGGGGCCAACGTCCTGACTTTC
-,-,TRBJ1-2,TRBV29-1,CSVMQGGYTF,TGCAGCGTGATGCAGGGAGGCTACACCTTC
once,-,TRBJ1-3,TRBV7-9,CASSLGRQSGNTIYF,TGTGCCAGCAGCTTAGGGCGCCAGTCTGGAAACACCATATATTTT
-,TRBD1,TRBJ1-1,TRBV4-1,CASSHLPGGLGRNTEAFF,TGCGCCAGCAGCCACCTACCAGGGGGCCTGGGAAGGAACACTGAAGCTTTCTTT
-,TRBD1,TRBJ1-5,TRBV4-1,CASSQTRDRGLQPQHF,TGCGCCAGCAGCCAAACTAGGGACAGGGGGCTTCAGCCCCAGCATTTT
-,TRBD1,TRBJ2-7,TRBV25-1,CASSELGGRGTYEQYF,TGTGCCAGCAGTGAATTAGGGGGCCGAGGTACCTACGAGCAGTACTTC
-,-,TRBJ1-5,TRBV4-1,CASSQGPGYRQPQHF,TGCGCCAGCAGCCAAGGTCCCGGGTACAGGCAGCCCCAGCATTTT
-,TRBD1,TRBJ2-6,TRBV28,CASSNRGSGANVLTF,TGTGCCAGCAGCAACAGGGGGTCAGGGGCCAACGTCCTGACTTTC
-,-,TRBJ2-1,TRBV5-1,CASSSGGVSYNEQFF,TGCGCCAGCAGCTCAGGCGGGGTATCGTACAATGAGCAGTTCTTC
-,TRBD2,TRBJ2-5,TRBV18,CASSGTSGVQYF,TGTGCCAGCTCCGGGACTAGCGGGGTGCAGTACTTC
-,-,TRBJ1-2,TRBV6-5,CASRIFSGFNYGYTF,TGTGCCAGCAGGATATTCTCGGGGTTTAACTATGGCTACACCTTC
-,TRBD2,TRBJ2-3,TRBV5-1,CASSQGTSGTTTDTQYF,TGCGCCAGCAGCCAAGGGACTAGCGGGACTACCACAGATACGCAGTATTTT
-,-,TRBJ1-1,TRBV29-1,CSVDRPSEAFF,TGCAGCGTTGATAGGCCCTCTGAAGCTTTCTTT
-,TRBD2,TRBJ2-1,TRBV4-1,CASSQVDSGGKSSYNEQFF,TGCGCCAGCAGCCAAGTTGATAGCGGGGGCAAAAGCTCCTACAATGAGCAGTTCTTC
-,-,TRBJ1-1,TRBV28,CASLSLGAAFF,TGTGCCAGCCTATCGTTGGGTGCAGCTTTCTTT
few,TRBD1,TRBJ1-4,TRBV2,CASTGDVDEKLFF,TGTGCCAGTACAGGGGACGTAGATGAAAAACTGTTTTTT
-,TRBD2,TRBJ2-7,TRBV19,CASSAPGLAQYEQYF,TGTGCCAGTAGTGCACCGGGACTAGCTCAGTACGAGCAGTACTTC
-,TRBD1,TRBJ2-7,TRBV30,CAWSDPTGLGYEQYF,TGTGCCTGGAGTGATCCGACAGGGCTGGGGTACGAGCAGTACTTC
-,-,TRBJ1-5,TRBV18,CASSPLGTDQPQHF,TGTGCCAGCTCACCATTGGGTACGGATCAGCCCCAGCATTTT
-,-,TRBJ2-2,TRBV29-1,CSVARLPNGELFF,TGCAGCGTTGCGCGGCTCCCCAACGGGGAGCTGTTTTTT
-,TRBD2,TRBJ2-1,TRBV7-9,CASSVGLAGVLNEQFF,TGTGCCAGCAGCGTTGGTCTAGCGGGAGTTCTCAATGAGCAGTTCTTC
-,-,TRBJ1-5,TRBV6-6,CASRIAGGRNQPQHF,TGTGCCAGCAGGATTGCCGGGGGGCGAAATCAGCCCCAGCATTTT
-,TRBD1,TRBJ1-5,TRBV28,CASSFSGTGYNQPQHF,TGTGCCAGCAGTTTCAGCGGGACAGGGTACAATCAGCCCCAGCATTTT
-,TRBD2,TRBJ2-7,TRBV7-8,CASSLRRTSFHEQYF,TGTGCCAGCAGCTTAAGGCGGACTAGCTTCCACGAGCAGTACTTC
-,-,TRBJ1-4,TRBV6-6,CASSFKEKLFF,TGTGCCAGCAGTTTTAAGGAAAAACTGTTTTTT
-,TRBD2,TRBJ2-5,TRBV10-3,CAISASRTSDKETQYF,TGTGCCATCAGTGCCTCGCGGACTAGCGATAAAGAGACCCAGTACTTC
-,-,TRBJ2-7,TRBV13,CASSLGGRDSYEQYF,TGTGCCAGCAGCTTAGGGGGGCGGGACTCCTACGAGCAGTACTTC
-,-,TRBJ1-1,TRBV5-4,CASSLTGPLNTEAFF,TGTGCCAGCAGCCTTACAGGACCCCTCAACACTGAAGCTTTCTTT
-,-,TRBJ2-5,TRBV10-3,CATGTDTGEQYF,TGTGCCACGGGGACCGACACCGGAGAGCAGTACTTC
-,-,TRBJ1-1,TRBV10-2,CASSAPGRPDTEAFF,TGCGCCAGCAGCGCCCCGGGGCGCCCCGACACTGAAGCTTTCTTT
once,-,TRBJ1-4,TRBV6-5,CASSYSGLLNEKLFF,TGTGCCAGCAGTTACTCCGGACTCCTTAATGAAAAACTGTTTTTT
-,TRBD1,TRBJ2-7,TRBV7-8,CASSLAGTVSYEQYF,TGTGCCAGCAGCTTAGCCGGGACAGTCTCCTACGAGCAGTACTTC
-,TRBD1,TRBJ1-4,TRBV15,CATSTQTGGPRTNEKLFF,TGTGCCACCAGCACTCAAACAGGGGGCCCTAGGACTAATGAAAAACTGTTTTTT
-,-,TRBJ2-6,TRBV13,CASSLRAGSFHSGANVLTF,TGTGCCAGCAGCTTAAGGGCAGGGTCCTTCCACTCTGGGGCCAACGTCCTGACTTTC
once,TRBD1,TRBJ2-1,TRBV7-8,CASRTLGTGGGEQFF,TGTGCCAGCAGGACTCTCGGGACAGGGGGCGGCGAGCAGTTCTTC
-,TRBD1,TRBJ2-5,TRBV10-2,CASSRNGDRQETQYF,TGCGCCAGCAGTCGAAACGGGGACAGGCAAGAGACCCAGTACTTC
-,TRBD2,TRBJ2-7,TRBV18,CASHRLAGPSYEQYF,TGTGCCAGCCATCGGCTAGCGGGGCCATCCTACGAGCAGTACTTC
once,-,TRBJ1-2,TRBV7-9,CASSSQGYGYTF,TGTGCCAGCAGCTCCCAGGGGTACGGCTACACCTTC